This TCR beta chain stems from a study of T cells in Graves' hyperthyroidism and ophthalmopathy. Concerning this clonotype itself: The antigen remains undetermined.

V lost 6 bases to trimming and J lost 5 bases; unmatched junction nucleotides: 2. The CDR3 is 13 amino acids. CDR1 is MNHEY, CDR2 SMNVEV, per germline (reference sequence). Study findings and constraints: Also found in blood were most expanded thyroid clonotypes above 0.001.

TCR beta CDR3 sequences were amplified from RNA transcripts. The HTBI set primed first-round TCR CDR3 RT-PCR. Each CDR3 protein gets one entry after TCRdb re-called the multiplex PCR reads with MiXCR. The data contain fewer than 700,000 distinct CDR3 sequences, under 20% of them singletons. Sequenced: blood. The V call is TRBV27, the J call TRBJ2-7, with 12 bases fitting TRBD2. The sequence was collected from a woman aged 18-29 years with Graves' ophthalmopathy. The CDR3 coding sequence is TGTGCCAGCAGGACTAGCGGGAGTGACGAGCAGTACTTC. This sequence encodes CASRTSGSDEQYF.